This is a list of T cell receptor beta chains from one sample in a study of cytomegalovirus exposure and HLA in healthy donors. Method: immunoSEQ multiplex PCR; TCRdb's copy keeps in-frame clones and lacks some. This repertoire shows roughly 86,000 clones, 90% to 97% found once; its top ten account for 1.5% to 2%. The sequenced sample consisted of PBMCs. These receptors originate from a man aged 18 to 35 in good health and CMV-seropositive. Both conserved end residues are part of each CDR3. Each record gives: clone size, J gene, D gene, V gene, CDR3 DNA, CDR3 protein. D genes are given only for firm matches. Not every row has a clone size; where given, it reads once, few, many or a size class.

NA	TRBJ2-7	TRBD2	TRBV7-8	TGTGCCAGCAGCGGCAATAGCGGGAAGACAATCTACGAGCAGTACTTC	CASSGNSGKTIYEQYF
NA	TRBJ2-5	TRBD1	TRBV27	TGTGCCAGCAGTACCCCCGGGACAGGGAAAGAGACCCAGTACTTC	CASSTPGTGKETQYF
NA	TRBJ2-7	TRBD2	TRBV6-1	TGTGCCAGCAGTGAAGCCGGGGGGGGAGGGCCCTACGAGCAGTACTTC	CASSEAGGGGPYEQYF
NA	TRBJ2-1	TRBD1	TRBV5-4	TGTGCCAGCAGCGTAAACTCCGGGACAGGGCAGGACGAGCAGTTCTTC	CASSVNSGTGQDEQFF
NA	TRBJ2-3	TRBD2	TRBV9	TGTGCCAGCAGCGTGGGGACTAGCGGGAGATCCGATACGCAGTATTTT	CASSVGTSGRSDTQYF
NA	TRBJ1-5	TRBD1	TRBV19	TGTGCCAGTAGTCGACAGGGCTTCCTTAGCAATCAGCCCCAGCATTTT	CASSRQGFLSNQPQHF
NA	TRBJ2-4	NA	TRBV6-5	TGTGCCAGCAGTTATTCCCCAGGGATTCAGTACTTC	CASSYSPGIQYF
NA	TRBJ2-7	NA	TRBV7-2	TGTGCCAGCAGCTTTGGTTCTGCGGGGGCCGAGCAGTACTTC	CASSFGSAGAEQYF
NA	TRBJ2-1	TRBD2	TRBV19	TGTGCCACAAATATAGCGGGAGTCAATGAGCAGTTCTTC	CATNIAGVNEQFF
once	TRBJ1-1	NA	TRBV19	TGTGCCAGTAGTATATCGCCCAGTGTTGAAGCTTTCTTT	CASSISPSVEAFF
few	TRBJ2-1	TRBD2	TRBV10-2	TGCGCCAGCAGGGTGTTGGGAAGCGGGAGTAAAGGGAATGAGCAGTTCTTC	CASRVLGSGSKGNEQFF
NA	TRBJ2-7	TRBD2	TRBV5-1	TGCGCCAGCAGCCCCGGACTAGCCGGGGCCTACGAGCAGTACTTC	CASSPGLAGAYEQYF
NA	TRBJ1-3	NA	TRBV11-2	TGTGCCACCCTCCTGGGGCAGGGTGTCGGGCGAAACACCATATATTTT	CATLLGQGVGRNTIYF
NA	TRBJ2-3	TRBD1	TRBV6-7	TGTGCCAGCAGTTACCCCTGCCGAGGACAGGGGAACACAGATACGCAGTATTTT	CASSYPCRGQGNTDTQYF
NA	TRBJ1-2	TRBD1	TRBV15	TGTGCCACCAGCCCCCGGACAGGCTATGGCTACACCTTC	CATSPRTGYGYTF
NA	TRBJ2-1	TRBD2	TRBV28	TGTGCCAGCAGTATCCAAGGCGCGGGAGTCTACAATGAGCAGTTCTTC	CASSIQGAGVYNEQFF
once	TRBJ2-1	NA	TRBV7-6	TGTGCCAGCAGCCGAAGATCGGAGAGCTTTATGGATGAGCAGTTCTTC	CASSRRSESFMDEQFF
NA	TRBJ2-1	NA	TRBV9	TGTGCCAGCAGCGTGGAGTCGGGGTTGTCCTACAATGAGCAGTTCTTC	CASSVESGLSYNEQFF
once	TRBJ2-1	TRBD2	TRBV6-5	TGTGCCAGCGAAGGTAGCGGGAGGGCTGATGAGCAGTTCTTC	CASEGSGRADEQFF
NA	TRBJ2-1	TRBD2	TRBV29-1	TGCAGCGCCGGGCTGGGACTAGTTGCGAATGAGCAGTTCTTC	CSAGLGLVANEQFF
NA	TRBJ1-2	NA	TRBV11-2	TGTGCCAGCAGCTTAGTGCGGGGGCCTTACTATGGCTACACCTTC	CASSLVRGPYYGYTF
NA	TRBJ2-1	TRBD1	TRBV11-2	TGTGCCAGCAGCTCGCTCACCGGGACAGTGGGGAACAATGAGCAGTTCTTC	CASSSLTGTVGNNEQFF
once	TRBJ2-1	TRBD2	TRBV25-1	TGTGCCAGCCGAAAGACTAGCGGGAGGGCGGGGGGTGAGCAGTTCTTC	CASRKTSGRAGGEQFF
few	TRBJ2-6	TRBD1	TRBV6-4	TGTGCCAGCAGTGACTCGACACAGGGGCTCTCTGGGGCCAACGTCCTGACTTTC	CASSDSTQGLSGANVLTF
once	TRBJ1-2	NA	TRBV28	TGTGCCAGCAGTTTAGGGCAGCACTATGGCTACACCTTC	CASSLGQHYGYTF
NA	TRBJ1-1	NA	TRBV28	TGTGCCAGCAACTATATAGGCCAGCACGAAGCTTTCTTT	CASNYIGQHEAFF
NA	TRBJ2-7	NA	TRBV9	TGTGCCAGCAGCCCAACCCCGGGGGACTACGAGCAGTACTTC	CASSPTPGDYEQYF
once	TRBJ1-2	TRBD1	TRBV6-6	TGTGCCAGCAGTCAGACAGGGCGAAACTATGGCTACACCTTC	CASSQTGRNYGYTF
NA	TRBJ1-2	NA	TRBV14	TGTGCCAGCAGCCCCTTTCGATCTACAGGGATAGGCTACACCTTC	CASSPFRSTGIGYTF
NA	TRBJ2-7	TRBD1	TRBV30	TGTGCCTGGAGTTCGAACAGGGGGGCCTACGAGCAGTACTTC	CAWSSNRGAYEQYF
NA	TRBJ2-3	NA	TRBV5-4	TGTGCCAGCAGCTCCCCCCGAGAGGCGGATACGCAGTATTTT	CASSSPREADTQYF
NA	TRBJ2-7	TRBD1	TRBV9	TGTGCCAGCAGCCCCGGGACAGGGACCTACGAGCAGTACTTC	CASSPGTGTYEQYF
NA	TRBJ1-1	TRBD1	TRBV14	TGTGCCAGCAGCCCGGGACAGGGGCTAAAGCTGAACACTGAAGCTTTCTTT	CASSPGQGLKLNTEAFF
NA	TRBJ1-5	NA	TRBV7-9	TGTGCCAGCAGCTCCCTCCAGGGGCGAAGGGAAAATCAGCCCCAGCATTTT	CASSSLQGRRENQPQHF
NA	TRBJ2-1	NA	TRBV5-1	TGCGCCAGCAGCAACGGACAGTCCTACAATGAGCAGTTCTTC	CASSNGQSYNEQFF
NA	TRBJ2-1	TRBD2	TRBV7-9	TGTGCCAGCAGCCGGGCGGGCGGGAGGTTGAGAAATGAGCAGTTCTTC	CASSRAGGRLRNEQFF
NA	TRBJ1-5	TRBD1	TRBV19	TGTGCCAGTACCGGGGACAGCTTGGTGCGCAATCAGCCCCAGCATTTT	CASTGDSLVRNQPQHF
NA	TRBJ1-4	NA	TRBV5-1	TGCGCCAGCAGCTTGCGGGGGTCTAATGAAAAACTGTTTTTT	CASSLRGSNEKLFF
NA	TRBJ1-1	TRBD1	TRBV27	TGTGCCAGCAGTCATCGGACAGGGGGGGTCACTGAAGCTTTCTTT	CASSHRTGGVTEAFF
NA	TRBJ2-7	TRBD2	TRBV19	TGTGCCAGTAGTAATAGCGGGAGAAACTCCTACGAGCAGTACTTC	CASSNSGRNSYEQYF
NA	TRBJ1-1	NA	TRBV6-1	TGTGCCAGCATCCGCCGTGGGGGCGGCACTGAAGCTTTCTTT	CASIRRGGGTEAFF
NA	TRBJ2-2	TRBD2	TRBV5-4	TGTGCCAGCAGCCCGGGGGGGGTACCCGGGGAGCTGTTTTTT	CASSPGGVPGELFF
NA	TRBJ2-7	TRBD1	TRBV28	TGTGCCAGCACCTTAGCTGACAGGGGGCCCTACGAGCAGTACTTC	CASTLADRGPYEQYF
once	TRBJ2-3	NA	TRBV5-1	TGCGCCAGCAGCTCAACAGACAAATTTAGCACAGATACGCAGTATTTT	CASSSTDKFSTDTQYF
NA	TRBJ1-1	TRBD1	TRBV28	TGTGCCAGCAGATGGGACAGGGGGAACACTGAAGCTTTCTTT	CASRWDRGNTEAFF
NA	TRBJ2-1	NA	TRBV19	TGTGCCAGTATCGGCGGGCAGACCTACAATGAGCAGTTCTTC	CASIGGQTYNEQFF
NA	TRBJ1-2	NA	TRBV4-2	TGTGCCAGCAGCCAGGCCTTGGACAGAAATGATAACTATGGCTACACCTTC	CASSQALDRNDNYGYTF
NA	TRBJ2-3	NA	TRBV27	TGTGCCAGCAGTTTATCGGCTAGATCAGATACGCAGTATTTT	CASSLSARSDTQYF
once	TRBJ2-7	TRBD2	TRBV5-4	TGTGCCAGCAGCTTGGTTGCGGGAGGGCCGCCATACGAGCAGTACTTC	CASSLVAGGPPYEQYF
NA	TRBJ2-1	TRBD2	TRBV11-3	TGTGCCAGCAGCTTAGTAGGCGGGCTAGCGGATGAGCAGTTCTTC	CASSLVGGLADEQFF
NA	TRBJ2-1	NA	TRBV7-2	TGTGCCAGCAGCTTAGCGCGGAAAAATGAGCAGTTCTTC	CASSLARKNEQFF
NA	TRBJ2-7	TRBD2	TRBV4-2	TGTGCCAGCAGCCAAGAGCCCCCGAGGGAGCGGGAGTACTACGAGCAGTACTTC	CASSQEPPREREYYEQYF
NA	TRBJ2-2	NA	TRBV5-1	TGCGCCAGCAGCTTGTTCGGGACGAACACCGGGGAGCTGTTTTTT	CASSLFGTNTGELFF